This paragraph reports one TCR beta chain. Participant ages covered roughly 18 to 89 years across around 25 US areas. The data were taken from a study of blood T cell repertoires in COVID-19. Across the whole study: Sources were T cells, B-cell-depleted T cells, or PBMCs; the material itself was cDNA or gDNA.

Original data processing: Amplification of reference gene primers provided the estimated nucleated cell counts. Method: immunoSEQ multiplex PCR; TCRdb's copy keeps in-frame clones and lacks some. D and trimming come from the DNA, and the V and J calls and clone size come from that table. The sample shows about 220,000 clones, 82% of them seen only once. V was pared by 0 bases and J by 2 bases, with 7 bases between. The CDR3 consists of 14 residues. Germline loops: CDR1 MNHEY, CDR2 SVGEGT. The rearrangement uses TRBV6-2 or TRBV6-3 and TRBJ1-2; D is uncertain. The sequencing input was PBMCs or T cells enriched from blood (not recorded which). This clonotype was obtained from a woman aged 60-75 years who had recovered from COVID-19. CDR3 sequence (DNA): TGTGCCAGCAGTTACTCGAGTCCGAACTATGGCTACACCTTC. This codes for CASSYSSPNYGYTF.